These 5 T cell receptor beta chains were sequenced from one sample in a study of PD-L1 blockade in urothelial cancer. The time point: peripheral blood 6 weeks after treatment start. Sequencing used immunoSEQ multiplex PCR; TCRdb keeps in-frame clones, though not all of them. Of about 91,000 clones listed, 70% to 90% were seen once; the top ten hold over 7.5%. Source: PBMCs, taken around atezolizumab (anti-PD-L1) treatment. These receptors all come from an older man with urothelial cancer.

A word on this clone: This same CDR3 is encoded by further DNA sequences in the sample. The chain links TRBV7-2 to TRBJ1-2; TRBD1 agrees at 8 bases. The CDR3 is made up of 14 amino acids. The germline V gene encodes CDR1 SGHTA and CDR2 FQGNSA. Trimming removed 6 bases from V and 4 bases from J; junction bases left unmatched: 7. The chain's CDR3 is CASSSDRGGYGYTF. CDR3 nucleotides: TGTGCCAGCAGTTCAGACAGGGGAGGCTATGGCTACACCTTC. Full variable domain (remainder filled in from reference TRBV7-2 and TRBJ1-2): GAGVSQSPSNKVTEKGKDVELRCDPISGHTALYWYRQSLGQGLEFLIYFQGNSAPDKSGLPSDRFSAERTGGSVSTLTIQRTQQEDSAVYLCASSSDRGGYGYTFGSGTRLTVV.

This clone has a handful of counts. The V gene is TRBV19, the J gene TRBJ2-1; the D gene is possibly TRBD2 (5 bases). The CDR3 has 14 amino acids. The ends were cut back, 5 bases at V and 8 bases at J, with 16 bases in the middle. Germline lookup yields CDR1 LNHDA and CDR2 SQIVND (reference sequence). Here the CDR3 reads CASSLSVRWDEQFF. The CDR3 nucleotides are TGTGCCAGTAGTCTTAGCGTGAGGTGGGATGAGCAGTTCTTC.

This sequence joins TRBV4-3 and TRBJ1-1; D is perhaps TRBD1 (5 bases). CDR3 length: 15 residues. Trimming left V 1 base short and J 0 bases short, with 9 bases between. From germline, CDR1 is LGHNA and CDR2 YSLEER. The CDR3 loop reads CASSQAGAMNTEAFF. CDR3 coding DNA: TGCGCCAGCAGCCAAGCTGGGGCCATGAACACTGAAGCTTTCTTT.

This clone was seen just once. V and J are TRBV12-2 and TRBJ2-7; the tabulated D call, TRBD1, remains unverified against the DNA. TRBV12-2 is a pseudogene locus. The CDR3 totals 15 residues. CDR3 protein: CASRTSSRGRYEQYF. The CDR3 DNA reads TGTGCAAGTCGCACCTCCTCCAGGGGGCGATACGAGCAGTACTTC.

Only one count was recorded for this clone. The V and J genes are TRBV7-2 and TRBJ2-5; the D gene is possibly TRBD2 (6 bases). CDR3 length: 16 residues. Deletions cut 1 base from V and 5 bases from J, with 17 bases between. Germline V lookup: CDR1 SGHTA, CDR2 FQGNSA. The CDR3 DNA sequence: TGTGCCAGCAGCTTAGGGGGGTCGGGGGTCGGGGAGACCCAGTACTTC. Translated, it gives CASSLGGSGVGETQYF.